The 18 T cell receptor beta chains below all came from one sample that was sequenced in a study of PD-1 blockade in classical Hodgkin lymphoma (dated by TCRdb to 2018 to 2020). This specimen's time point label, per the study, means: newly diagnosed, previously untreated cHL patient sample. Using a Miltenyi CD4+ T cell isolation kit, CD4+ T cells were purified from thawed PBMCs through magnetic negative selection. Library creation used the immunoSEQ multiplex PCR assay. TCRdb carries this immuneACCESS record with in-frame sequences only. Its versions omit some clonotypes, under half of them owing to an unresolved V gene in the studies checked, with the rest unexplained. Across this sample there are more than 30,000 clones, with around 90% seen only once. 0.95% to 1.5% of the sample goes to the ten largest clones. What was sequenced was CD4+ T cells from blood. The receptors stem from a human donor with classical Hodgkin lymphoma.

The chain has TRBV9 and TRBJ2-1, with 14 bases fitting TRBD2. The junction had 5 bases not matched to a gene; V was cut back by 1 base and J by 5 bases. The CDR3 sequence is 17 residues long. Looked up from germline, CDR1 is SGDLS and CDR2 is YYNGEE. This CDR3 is CASSVMSGLAGDNEQFF. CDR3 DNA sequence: TGTGCCAGCAGCGTAATGTCGGGACTAGCGGGGGACAATGAGCAGTTCTTC.

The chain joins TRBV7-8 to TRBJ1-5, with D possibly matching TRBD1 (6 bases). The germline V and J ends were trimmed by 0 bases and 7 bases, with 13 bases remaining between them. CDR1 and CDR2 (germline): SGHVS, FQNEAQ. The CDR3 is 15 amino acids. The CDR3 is CASSLAARGAQPQHF. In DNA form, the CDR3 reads TGTGCCAGCAGCTTAGCCGCGCGGGGGGCGCAGCCCCAGCATTTT. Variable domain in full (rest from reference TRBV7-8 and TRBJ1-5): GAGVSQSPRYKVAKRGQDVALRCDPISGHVSLFWYQQALGQGPEFLTYFQNEAQLDKSGLPSDRFFAERPEGSVSTLKIQRTQQEDSAVYLCASSLAARGAQPQHFGDGTRLSIL.

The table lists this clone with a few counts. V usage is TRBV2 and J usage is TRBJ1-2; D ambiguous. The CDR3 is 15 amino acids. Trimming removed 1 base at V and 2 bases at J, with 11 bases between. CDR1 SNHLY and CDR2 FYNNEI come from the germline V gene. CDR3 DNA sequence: TGTGCCAGCAGTGAAGGGAGCCCCGCGAACTATGGCTACACCTTC. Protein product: CASSEGSPANYGYTF.

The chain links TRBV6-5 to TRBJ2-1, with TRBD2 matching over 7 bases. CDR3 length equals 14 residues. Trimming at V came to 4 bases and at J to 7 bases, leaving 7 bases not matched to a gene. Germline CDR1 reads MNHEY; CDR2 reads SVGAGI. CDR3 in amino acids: CASSSRLAGNEQFF. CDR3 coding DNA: TGTGCCAGCAGTTCCCGACTAGCCGGGAATGAGCAGTTCTTC.

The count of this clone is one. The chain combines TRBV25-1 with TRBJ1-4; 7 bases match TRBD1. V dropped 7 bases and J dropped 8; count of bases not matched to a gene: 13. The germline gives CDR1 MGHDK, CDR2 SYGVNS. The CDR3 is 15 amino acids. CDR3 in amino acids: CASTPGRGRGEKLFF. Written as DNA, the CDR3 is TGTGCCAGCACTCCCGGGAGGGGGCGCGGGGAAAAACTGTTTTTT.

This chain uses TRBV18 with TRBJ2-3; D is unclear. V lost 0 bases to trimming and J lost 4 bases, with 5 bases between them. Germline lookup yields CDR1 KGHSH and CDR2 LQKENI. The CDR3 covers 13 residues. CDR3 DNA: TGTGCCAGCTCACCACCAAACTCAGATACGCAGTATTTT. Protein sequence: CASSPPNSDTQYF.

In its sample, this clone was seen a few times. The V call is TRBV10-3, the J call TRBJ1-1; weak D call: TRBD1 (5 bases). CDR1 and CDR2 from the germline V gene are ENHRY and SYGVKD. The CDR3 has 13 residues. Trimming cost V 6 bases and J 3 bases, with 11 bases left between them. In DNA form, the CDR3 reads TGTGCCATCAGGTTCGGAGGGGACACTGAAGCTTTCTTT. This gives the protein CAIRFGGDTEAFF.

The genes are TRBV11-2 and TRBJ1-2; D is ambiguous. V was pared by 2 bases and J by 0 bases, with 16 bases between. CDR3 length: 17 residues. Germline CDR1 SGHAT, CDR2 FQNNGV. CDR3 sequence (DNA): TGTGCCAGCAGCTTACTAGGGCCACTGGATCCTAACTATGGCTACACCTTC. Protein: CASSLLGPLDPNYGYTF.

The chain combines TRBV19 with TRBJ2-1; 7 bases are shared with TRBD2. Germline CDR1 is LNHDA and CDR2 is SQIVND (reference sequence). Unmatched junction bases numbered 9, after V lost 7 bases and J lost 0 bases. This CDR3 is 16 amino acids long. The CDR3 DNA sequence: TGTGCCAGTACCGACCGGGGGGAAAGCTCCTACAATGAGCAGTTCTTC. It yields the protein CASTDRGESSYNEQFF.

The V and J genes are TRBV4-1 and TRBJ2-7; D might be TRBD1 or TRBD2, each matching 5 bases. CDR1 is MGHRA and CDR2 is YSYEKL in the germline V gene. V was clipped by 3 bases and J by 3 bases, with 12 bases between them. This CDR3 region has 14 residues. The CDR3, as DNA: TGCGCCAGCAGCCAGAGGGACCAGTTCTACGAGCAGTACTTC. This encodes CASSQRDQFYEQYF.

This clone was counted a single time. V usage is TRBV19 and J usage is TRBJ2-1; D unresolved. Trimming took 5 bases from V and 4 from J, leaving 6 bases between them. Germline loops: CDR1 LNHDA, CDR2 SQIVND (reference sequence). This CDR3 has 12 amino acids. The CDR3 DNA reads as TGTGCCAGTAGTTACAGATACAATGAGCAGTTCTTC. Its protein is CASSYRYNEQFF.

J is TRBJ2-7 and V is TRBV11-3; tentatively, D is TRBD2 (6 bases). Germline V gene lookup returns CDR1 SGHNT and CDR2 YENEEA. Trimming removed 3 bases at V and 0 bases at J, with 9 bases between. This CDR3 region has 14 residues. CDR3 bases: TGTGCCAGCAGCTTGGGGGGAATCTCCTACGAGCAGTACGTC. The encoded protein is CASSLGGISYEQYV.

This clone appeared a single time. CDR3 residues: CSVGQSYGYTF. The CDR3, as DNA: TGCAGCGTTGGACAGAGCTATGGCTACACCTTC. The chain couples TRBV29-1 to TRBJ1-2; the D gene is possibly TRBD1 (5 bases). Germline V lookup: CDR1 SQVTM, CDR2 ANQGSEA. The CDR3 spans 11 residues. V was clipped by 4 bases and J by 4 bases, with 7 bases between them. The variable domain in full, completed from reference TRBV29-1 and TRBJ1-2, reads SAVISQKPSRDICQRGTSLTIQCQVDSQVTMMFWYRQQPGQSLTLIATANQGSEATYESGFVIDKFPISRPNLTFSTLTVSNMSPEDSSIYLCSVGQSYGYTFGSGTRLTVV.

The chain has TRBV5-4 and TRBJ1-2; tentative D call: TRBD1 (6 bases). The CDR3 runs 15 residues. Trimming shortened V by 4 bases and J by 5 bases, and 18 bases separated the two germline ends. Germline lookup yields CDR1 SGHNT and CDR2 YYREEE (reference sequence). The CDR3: CASSGGGGLDYGYTF. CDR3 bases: TGTGCCAGCAGCGGGGGGGGCGGACTGGATTATGGCTACACCTTC.

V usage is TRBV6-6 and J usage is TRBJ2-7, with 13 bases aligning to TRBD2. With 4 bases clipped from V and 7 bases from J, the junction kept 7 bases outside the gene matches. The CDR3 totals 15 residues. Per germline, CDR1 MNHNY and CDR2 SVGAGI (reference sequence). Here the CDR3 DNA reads TGTGCCAGCAGTTTTGGACTAGCGGGAGAGGGTGAGCAGTACGTC. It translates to CASSFGLAGEGEQYV.

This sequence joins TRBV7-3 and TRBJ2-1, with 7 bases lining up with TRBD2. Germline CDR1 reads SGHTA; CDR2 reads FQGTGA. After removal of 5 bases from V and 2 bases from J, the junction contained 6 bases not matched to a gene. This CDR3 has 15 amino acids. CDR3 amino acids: CASSTSSGPYNEQFF. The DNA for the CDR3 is TGTGCCAGCAGCACCTCTAGCGGACCCTACAATGAGCAGTTCTTC.

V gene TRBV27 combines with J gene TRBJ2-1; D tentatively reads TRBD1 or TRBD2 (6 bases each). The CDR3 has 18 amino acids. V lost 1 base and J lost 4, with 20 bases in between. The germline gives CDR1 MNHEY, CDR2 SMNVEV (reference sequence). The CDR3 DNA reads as TGTGCCAGCAGTTTATTGGCCGGGGGCGGTCCCCTGTACAATGAGCAGTTCTTC. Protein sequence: CASSLLAGGGPLYNEQFF.

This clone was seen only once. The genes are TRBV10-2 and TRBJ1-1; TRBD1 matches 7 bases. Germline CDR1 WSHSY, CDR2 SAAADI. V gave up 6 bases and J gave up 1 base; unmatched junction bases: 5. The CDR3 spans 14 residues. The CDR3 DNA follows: TGCGCCAGCAGAATGGGACAGCAGAACACTGAAGCTTTCTTT. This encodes CASRMGQQNTEAFF.